A single sample gave rise to the 25 T cell receptor beta chains below, sequenced in a study of PD-1 blockade in classical Hodgkin lymphoma. Each of the patients experienced relapse following autologous stem cell transplantation, and their brentuximab vedotin exposure differed. This table comes from immunoSEQ multiplex PCR, and its TCRdb copy is limited to in-frame clones, with some not included. The table lists about 110,000 clones, approximately 90% of them singletons. The source material was peripheral blood mononuclear cells (PBMCs), sampled before the second cycle of nivolumab. These receptor sequences come from a human donor with classical Hodgkin lymphoma.

The chain recombines TRBV19 with TRBJ1-1; TRBD1 matches 12 bases. CDR3 size: 15 residues. The junction had 4 bases not matched to a gene; V was cut back by 3 bases and J by 5 bases. CDR1 is LNHDA, CDR2 SQIVND, per germline (reference sequence). This chain's CDR3 is CASSIRDRGLTEAFF. The DNA of the CDR3 is TGTGCCAGTAGTATCCGGGACAGGGGGCTAACTGAAGCTTTCTTT.

The chain joins TRBV19 to TRBJ1-2; the D gene is possibly TRBD1 (5 bases). Trimming stripped 0 bases from V and 8 bases from J, with 16 bases between. Germline-derived CDR1 and CDR2 are LNHDA and SQIVND (reference sequence). The CDR3 loop spans 15 amino acids. The chain's CDR3 is CASSIDPGPYKGYTF. The CDR3 DNA follows: TGTGCCAGTAGTATAGACCCGGGGCCCTATAAGGGCTACACCTTC.

The chain couples TRBV4-3 to TRBJ1-4, with a possible D match to TRBD1 (5 bases). The CDR3 is 15 amino acids. Germline V gives CDR1 LGHNA, CDR2 YSLEER. Trimming pared 3 bases from V and 0 bases from J, leaving 8 bases between. The CDR3 sequence: CASSQGGATNEKLFF. The CDR3 nucleotides are TGCGCCAGCAGCCAGGGGGGAGCAACTAATGAAAAACTGTTTTTT.

This rearrangement joins TRBV6-6 to TRBJ1-3; D is unclear. This CDR3 has 13 amino acids. CDR1 and CDR2 (germline): MNHNY, SVGAGI (reference sequence). Trimming cost V 4 bases and J 0 bases, with 4 bases left between them. CDR3 in amino acids: CASSFPSGNTIYF. Here the CDR3 DNA reads TGTGCCAGCAGTTTCCCCTCTGGAAACACCATATATTTT.

The chain is built from TRBV10-3 and TRBJ2-7; D may match TRBD1 or TRBD2 (5 bases each). CDR1 ENHRY and CDR2 SYGVKD come from the germline V gene. Trimming left V 5 bases short and J 2 bases short, with 16 bases between. The CDR3 loop spans 15 amino acids. In nucleotides, the CDR3 is TGTGCCATCAGTACAGGAGGATCTGCAACCTACGAGCAGTACTTC. Encoded protein: CAISTGGSATYEQYF.

The rearrangement joins TRBV28 to TRBJ1-2; 9 nucleotides align to TRBD1. Germline V gives CDR1 MDHEN, CDR2 SYDVKM. The CDR3 extends over 17 amino acids. The junction had 12 bases not matched to a gene; V was cut back by 2 bases and J by 5 bases. The CDR3 region has the DNA TGTGCCAGCAGTTTAGGGGGGACAGGGATCAAGTATTATGGCTACACCTTC. Its translation: CASSLGGTGIKYYGYTF.

The chain employs TRBV15 and TRBJ1-2; D remains ambiguous. Germline CDR1 LNHNV, CDR2 YYDKDF (reference sequence). Deletions cut 0 bases from V and 6 bases from J, with 11 bases between. The CDR3 loop spans 14 amino acids. The CDR3 coding sequence is TGTGCCACCAGCAGAGATCGTAGGACCGATGGCTACACCTTC. Its translation: CATSRDRRTDGYTF.

This chain uses TRBV19 with TRBJ2-4; D unresolved. The CDR3 runs 11 residues. Trimming removed 1 base from V and 14 bases from J, with 9 bases in between. Germline CDR1 is LNHDA and CDR2 is SQIVND (reference sequence). In DNA, the CDR3 is TGTGCCAGTAGTATAGGGCGACGCGAGTACTTC. Its protein product is CASSIGRREYF.

Here the CDR3 DNA reads TGTGCCAGCAGCGGTCGAGGAGCAGATACGCAGTATTTT. Protein sequence: CASSGRGADTQYF. The V and J genes are TRBV7-9 and TRBJ2-3; no clear D. This CDR3 has 13 amino acids. Looked up from germline, CDR1 is SEHNR and CDR2 is FQNEAQ (reference sequence). Trimming left V 5 bases short and J 4 bases short, with 10 bases between.

J is TRBJ1-1 and V is TRBV5-1; 7 bases line up with TRBD1. V was pared by 4 bases and J by 2 bases, with 8 bases of the junction left unmatched. The CDR3 totals 15 residues. Germline lookup yields CDR1 SGHRS and CDR2 YFSETQ. In DNA, the CDR3 is TGCGCCAGCAGCCCGACCACAGGGGTAAACACTGAAGCTTTCTTT. It yields the protein CASSPTTGVNTEAFF.

This sequence joins TRBV28 and TRBJ1-2; TRBD1 might be the D (6 bases). CDR3 length: 16 residues. Germline V CDR1 and CDR2: MDHEN, SYDVKM. Trimming took 5 bases from V and 6 from J, leaving 22 bases between them. The CDR3 is CASSGRRGRVGDGYTF. The CDR3 region has the DNA TGTGCCAGCAGTGGGCGTCGGGGGCGCGTTGGGGATGGCTACACCTTC.

The J gene is TRBJ2-1, the V gene TRBV27, with D unclear. V shed 5 bases and J shed 8 bases, with 16 bases lying between them. This CDR3 is built from 14 residues. Germline V CDR1 and CDR2: MNHEY, SMNVEV (reference sequence). CDR3 bases: TGTGCCAGCAGTGTCCGACTGAGCTTAGATGAGCAGTTCTTC. This codes for CASSVRLSLDEQFF.

The chain is built from TRBV18 and TRBJ1-5; TRBD1 agrees at 9 bases. CDR3 length equals 15 residues. The germline gives CDR1 KGHSH, CDR2 LQKENI. Trimming took 3 bases from V and 7 from J; bases not matched to a gene: 7. Here the CDR3 DNA reads TGTGCCAGCTCACCGGGGACAGGGATGGGACAGCCCCAGCATTTT. Protein sequence: CASSPGTGMGQPQHF.

The chain carries TRBV27 and TRBJ2-7; no clear D. This CDR3 region has 14 residues. V was pared by 2 bases and J by 3 bases, with 11 bases between. Germline V gives CDR1 MNHEY, CDR2 SMNVEV (reference sequence). The DNA for the CDR3 is TGTGCCAGCAGTTTAAGGACCTCGTTCTACGAGCAGTACTTC. Protein sequence: CASSLRTSFYEQYF.

The chain is built from TRBV19 and TRBJ1-3; a possible D gene is TRBD1 (6 bases). V was shortened by 6 bases and J by 0 bases, with 15 bases between the two germline ends. CDR1 LNHDA and CDR2 SQIVND come from the germline V gene (reference sequence). CDR3 length: 16 amino acids. The CDR3 sequence is CASSTGTESSGNTIYF. As DNA, the CDR3 is TGTGCCAGTAGCACAGGGACTGAGAGCTCTGGAAACACCATATATTTT.

The chain carries TRBV6-5 and TRBJ2-7, with a tentative D call TRBD2 (6 bases). The CDR3 length is 15 residues. Germline CDR1 MNHEY, CDR2 SVGAGI. V was clipped by 6 bases and J by 5 bases, with 20 bases between them. The CDR3 is CASSIEGTSTHEQYF. CDR3 nucleotide sequence: TGTGCCAGCAGCATTGAGGGGACTTCTACGCACGAGCAGTACTTC.

The chain couples TRBV9 to TRBJ1-1; the match to TRBD1 covers 7 bases. V lost 5 bases, J lost 6 bases, and 13 bases stayed unmatched. The CDR3 contains 15 residues. The germline gives CDR1 SGDLS, CDR2 YYNGEE. For the CDR3, the DNA is TGTGCCAGCAGTACGGACAGGAGAGCCTTCGCTGAAGCTTTCTTT. It translates to CASSTDRRAFAEAFF.

V usage is TRBV13 and J usage is TRBJ1-4, with D unclear. The germline V gene encodes CDR1 PRHDT and CDR2 FYEKMQ (reference sequence). The CDR3 contains 12 residues. V was shortened by 4 bases and J by 7 bases, with 7 bases between the two germline ends. The CDR3: CASSSEREKLFF. The CDR3 DNA reads as TGTGCCAGCAGCTCGGAGCGTGAAAAACTGTTTTTT.

V is TRBV7-6 and J is TRBJ2-1; 9 bases align to TRBD2. Trimming took 5 bases from V and 2 from J; bases not matched to a gene: 10. Germline assignment: CDR1 SGHVS and CDR2 FNYEAQ. The CDR3 loop spans 17 amino acids. This CDR3 reads CASSPLAGQSPYNEQFF. In DNA form, the CDR3 reads TGTGCCAGCAGCCCCCTAGCGGGACAATCCCCCTACAATGAGCAGTTCTTC.

The V call is TRBV30, the J call TRBJ1-2; D uncertain. Trimming shortened V by 4 bases and J by 5 bases, and 17 bases separated the two germline ends. This CDR3 has 14 residues. Germline CDR1 GTSNPN, CDR2 SVGIG (reference sequence). The CDR3 reads CAWKEDFLEYGYTF. In DNA, the CDR3 is TGTGCCTGGAAGGAGGATTTCCTAGAATATGGCTACACCTTC.

The chain uses TRBV7-9 and TRBJ1-1, with D perhaps TRBD1 (5 bases). The CDR3 totals 15 residues. Germline V gene lookup returns CDR1 SEHNR and CDR2 FQNEAQ (reference sequence). V lost 1 base to trimming and J lost 4 bases, with 13 bases between them. The CDR3 DNA follows: TGTGCCAGCAGCTTAGGAGTAGGGAGGGGCACTGAAGCTTTCTTT. Amino acid sequence: CASSLGVGRGTEAFF.

V usage is TRBV4-1 and J usage is TRBJ2-2; D gene ambiguous. V was cut by 0 bases and J by 7 bases, with 6 bases left in between. The CDR3 totals 13 residues. Germline CDR1 is MGHRA and CDR2 is YSYEKL. The CDR3 spells CASSQDFSGELFF. The DNA of the CDR3 is TGCGCCAGCAGCCAAGATTTTAGCGGGGAGCTGTTTTTT.

V is TRBV29-1 and J is TRBJ1-1, with D uncertain. Trimming took off 2 bases at V and 0 bases at J, with 10 bases between the two ends. The CDR3 covers 14 residues. Germline V CDR1 and CDR2: SQVTM, ANQGSEA. In DNA form, the CDR3 reads TGCAGCGTTGAACTGGGCTATTTGAACACTGAAGCTTTCTTT. Translation: CSVELGYLNTEAFF.

The chain carries TRBV2 and TRBJ2-7, with 11 bases identical to TRBD2. CDR3 size: 16 residues. CDR1 is SNHLY, CDR2 FYNNEI, per germline. Trimming took 4 bases from V and 2 from J; bases not matched to a gene: 7. The DNA for the CDR3 is TGTGCCAGCAGTGGCGTAATAGCGGGAGGGGCCTACGAGCAGTACTTC. Translation: CASSGVIAGGAYEQYF.

The chain carries TRBV7-9 and TRBJ2-7; D unclear. Germline V gene data show CDR1 as SEHNR and CDR2 as FQNEAQ (reference sequence). V dropped 0 bases and J dropped 2 bases, with 11 bases sitting between them. The CDR3 is made up of 15 amino acids. CDR3 in amino acids: CASSLAVYPPYEQYF. For the CDR3, the DNA is TGTGCCAGCAGCTTAGCGGTATATCCCCCCTACGAGCAGTACTTC.